The source of this TCR beta chain is a study of blood T cell repertoires in COVID-19. Followed longitudinally, the Seattle patients had been enrolled during active infection. Repertoires were generated with immunoSEQ multiplex PCR, while TCRdb's copy carries only in-frame clones and drops some. This sample has fewer than 55,000 clones; around 81% occur once, and the top ten carry approximately 26%. Trimming stripped 4 bases from V and 4 bases from J, with 15 bases between. Germline CDR1 SGHRS, CDR2 YFSETQ. There are 14 residues in the CDR3. Source material: peripheral blood. The sequence derives from a woman of 80 years or more with COVID-19, enrolled during active disease. V is TRBV5-1 and J is TRBJ2-7; the D gene is possibly TRBD1 (5 bases). CDR3: CASSIQGSAYEQYF. The CDR3 DNA reads as TGCGCCAGCAGCATCCAGGGATCAGCGTACGAGCAGTACTTC. Looking up the rest from reference TRBV5-1 and TRBJ2-7 gives the full variable domain: KAGVTQTPRYLIKTRGQQVTLSCSPISGHRSVSWYQQTPGQGLQFLFEYFSETQRNKGNFPGRFSGRQFSNSRSEMNVSTLELGDSALYLCASSIQGSAYEQYFGPGTRLTVT.